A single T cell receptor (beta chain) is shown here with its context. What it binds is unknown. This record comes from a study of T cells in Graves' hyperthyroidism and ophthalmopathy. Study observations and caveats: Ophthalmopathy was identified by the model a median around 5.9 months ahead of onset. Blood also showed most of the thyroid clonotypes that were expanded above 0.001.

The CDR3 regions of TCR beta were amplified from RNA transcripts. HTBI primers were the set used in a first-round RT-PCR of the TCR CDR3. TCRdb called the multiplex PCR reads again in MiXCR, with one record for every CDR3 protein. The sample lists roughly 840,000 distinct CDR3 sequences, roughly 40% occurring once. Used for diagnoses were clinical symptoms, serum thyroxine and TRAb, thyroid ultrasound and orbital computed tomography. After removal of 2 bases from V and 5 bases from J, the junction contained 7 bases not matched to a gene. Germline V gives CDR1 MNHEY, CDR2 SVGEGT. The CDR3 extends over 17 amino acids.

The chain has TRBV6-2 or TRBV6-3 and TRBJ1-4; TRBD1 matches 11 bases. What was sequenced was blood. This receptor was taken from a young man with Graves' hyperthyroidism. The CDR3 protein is CASSYPGQGGENEKLFF. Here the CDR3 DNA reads TGTGCCAGCAGTTACCCGGGACAGGGGGGCGAAAATGAAAAACTGTTTTTT.